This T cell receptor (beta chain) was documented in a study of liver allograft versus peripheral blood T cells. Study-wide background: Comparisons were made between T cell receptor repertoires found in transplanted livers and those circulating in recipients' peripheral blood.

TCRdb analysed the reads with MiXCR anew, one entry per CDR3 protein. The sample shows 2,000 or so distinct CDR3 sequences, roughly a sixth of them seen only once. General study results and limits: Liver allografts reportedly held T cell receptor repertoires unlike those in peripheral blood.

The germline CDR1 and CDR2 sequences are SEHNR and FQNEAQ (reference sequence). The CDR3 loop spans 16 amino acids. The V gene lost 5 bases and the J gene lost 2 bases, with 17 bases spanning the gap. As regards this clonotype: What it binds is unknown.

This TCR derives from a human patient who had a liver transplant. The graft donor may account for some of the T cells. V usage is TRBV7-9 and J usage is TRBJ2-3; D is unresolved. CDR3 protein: CASSELTVLTTDTQYF. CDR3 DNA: TGTGCCAGCAGCGAGCTTACGGTCTTAACCACAGATACGCAGTATTTT.